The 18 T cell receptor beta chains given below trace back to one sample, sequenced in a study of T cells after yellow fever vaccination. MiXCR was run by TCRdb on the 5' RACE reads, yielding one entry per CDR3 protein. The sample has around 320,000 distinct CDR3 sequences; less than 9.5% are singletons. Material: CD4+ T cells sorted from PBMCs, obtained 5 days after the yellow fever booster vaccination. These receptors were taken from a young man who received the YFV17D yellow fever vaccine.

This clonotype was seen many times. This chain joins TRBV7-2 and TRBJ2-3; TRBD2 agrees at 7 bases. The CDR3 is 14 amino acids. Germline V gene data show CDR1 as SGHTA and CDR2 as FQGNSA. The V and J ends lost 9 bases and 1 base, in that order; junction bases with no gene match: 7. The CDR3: CARVLAGGTDTQYF. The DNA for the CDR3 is TGTGCCAGGGTCTTAGCGGGTGGCACAGATACGCAGTATTTT.

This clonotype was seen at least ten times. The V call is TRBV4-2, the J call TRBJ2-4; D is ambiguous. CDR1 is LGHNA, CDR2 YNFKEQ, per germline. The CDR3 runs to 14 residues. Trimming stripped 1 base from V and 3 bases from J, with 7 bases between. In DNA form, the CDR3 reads TGTGCCAGCAGCCAAGTGGGTGGCAAAAACATTCAGTACTTC. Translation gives CASSQVGGKNIQYF.

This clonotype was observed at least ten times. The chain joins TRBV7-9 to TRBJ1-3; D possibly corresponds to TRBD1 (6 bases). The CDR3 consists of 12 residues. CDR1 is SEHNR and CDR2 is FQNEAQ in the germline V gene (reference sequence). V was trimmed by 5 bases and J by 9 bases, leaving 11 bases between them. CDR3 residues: CASSPQGGTIYF. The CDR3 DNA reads TGTGCCAGCAGCCCCCAAGGGGGCACCATATATTTT.

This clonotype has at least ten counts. The CDR3: CASSLELAGGTDTQYF. CDR3 nucleotide sequence: TGTGCCAGCAGCTTAGAACTAGCGGGGGGCACAGATACGCAGTATTTT. The chain has TRBV7-2 and TRBJ2-3; TRBD2 matches at 11 bases. CDR3 length: 16 amino acids. Germline CDR1 SGHTA, CDR2 FQGNSA. The V segment lost 1 base and the J segment 1 base; nucleotides outside the gene matches: 1.

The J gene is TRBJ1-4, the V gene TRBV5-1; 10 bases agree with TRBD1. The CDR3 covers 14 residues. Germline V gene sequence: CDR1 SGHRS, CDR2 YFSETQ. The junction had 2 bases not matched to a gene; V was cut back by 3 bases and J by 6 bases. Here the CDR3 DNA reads TGCGCCAGCAGCTACGGACAGGGGGATGAAAAACTGTTTTTT. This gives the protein CASSYGQGDEKLFF.

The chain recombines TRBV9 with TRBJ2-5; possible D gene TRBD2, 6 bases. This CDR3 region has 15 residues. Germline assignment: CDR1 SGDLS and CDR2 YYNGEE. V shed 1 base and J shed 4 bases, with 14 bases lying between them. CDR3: CASSVLGARGETQYF. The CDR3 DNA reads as TGTGCCAGCAGCGTACTCGGGGCGCGGGGAGAGACCCAGTACTTC.

The CDR3 region is CASRLTGVGQPQHF. The CDR3 DNA reads as TGTGCCAGCAGACTAACAGGGGTTGGTCAGCCCCAGCATTTT. This chain joins TRBV11-2 and TRBJ1-5; 7 nucleotides align to TRBD1. With 6 bases clipped from V and 6 bases from J, the junction kept 8 bases outside the gene matches. CDR1 is SGHAT, CDR2 FQNNGV, per germline. CDR3 size: 14 residues.

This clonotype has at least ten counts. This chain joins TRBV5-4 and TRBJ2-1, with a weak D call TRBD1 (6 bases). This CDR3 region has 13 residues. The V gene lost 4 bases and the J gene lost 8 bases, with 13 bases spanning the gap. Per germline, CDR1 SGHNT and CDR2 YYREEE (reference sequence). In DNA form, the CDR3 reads TGTGCCAGCAGCCCCGGACAGACCCATGAGCAGTTCTTC. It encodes CASSPGQTHEQFF.

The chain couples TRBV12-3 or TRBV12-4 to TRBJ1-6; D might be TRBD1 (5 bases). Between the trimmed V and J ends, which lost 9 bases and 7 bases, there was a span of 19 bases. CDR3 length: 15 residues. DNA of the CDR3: TGTGCCAGTAAACAGGACTCCACGAGGAATTCACCCCTCCACTTT. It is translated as CASKQDSTRNSPLHF.

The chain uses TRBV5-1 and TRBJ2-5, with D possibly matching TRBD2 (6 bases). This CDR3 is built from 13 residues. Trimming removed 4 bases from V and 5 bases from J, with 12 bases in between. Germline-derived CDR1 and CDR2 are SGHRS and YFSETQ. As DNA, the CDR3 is TGCGCCAGCAGCGTGGGGGAGGTGGAGACCCAGTACTTC. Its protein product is CASSVGEVETQYF.

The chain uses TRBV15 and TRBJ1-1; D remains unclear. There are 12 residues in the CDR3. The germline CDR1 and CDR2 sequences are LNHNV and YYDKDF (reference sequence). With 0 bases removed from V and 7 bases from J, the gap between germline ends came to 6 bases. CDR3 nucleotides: TGTGCCACCAGCAGAGATTCCAGTGAAGCTTTCTTT. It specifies CATSRDSSEAFF.

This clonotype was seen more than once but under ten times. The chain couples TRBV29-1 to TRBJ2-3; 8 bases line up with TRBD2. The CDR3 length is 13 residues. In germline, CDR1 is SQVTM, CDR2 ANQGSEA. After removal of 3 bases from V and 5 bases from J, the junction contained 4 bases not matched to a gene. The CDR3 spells CSVDKRGIDTQYF. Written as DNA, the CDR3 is TGCAGCGTTGACAAGCGGGGGATAGATACGCAGTATTTT.

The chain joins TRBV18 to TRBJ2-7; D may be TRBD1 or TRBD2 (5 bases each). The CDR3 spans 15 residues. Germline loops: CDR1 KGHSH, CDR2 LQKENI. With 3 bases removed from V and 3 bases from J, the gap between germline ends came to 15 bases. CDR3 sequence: CASSPGSGRVYEQYV. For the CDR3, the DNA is TGTGCCAGCTCACCGGGCTCAGGGAGAGTCTACGAGCAGTACGTC.

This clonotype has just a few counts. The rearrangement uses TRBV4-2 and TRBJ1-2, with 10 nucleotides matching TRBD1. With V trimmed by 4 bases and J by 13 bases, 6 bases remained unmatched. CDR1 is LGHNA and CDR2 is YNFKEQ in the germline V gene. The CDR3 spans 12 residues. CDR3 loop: CASSRERDRGTF. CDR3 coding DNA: TGTGCCAGCAGCCGCGAGCGGGACAGGGGCACCTTC.

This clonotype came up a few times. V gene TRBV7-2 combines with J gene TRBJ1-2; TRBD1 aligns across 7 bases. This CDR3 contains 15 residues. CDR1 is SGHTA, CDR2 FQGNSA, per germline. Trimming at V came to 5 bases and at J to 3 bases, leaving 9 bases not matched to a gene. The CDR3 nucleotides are TGTGCCAGCAGCAAGGGACAGAGAACCCACTATGGCTACACCTTC. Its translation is CASSKGQRTHYGYTF.

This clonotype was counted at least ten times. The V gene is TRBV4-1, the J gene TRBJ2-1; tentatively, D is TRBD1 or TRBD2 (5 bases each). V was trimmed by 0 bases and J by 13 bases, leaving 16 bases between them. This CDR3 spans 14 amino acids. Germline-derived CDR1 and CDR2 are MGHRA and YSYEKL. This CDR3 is CASSQENTGRLQFF. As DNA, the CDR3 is TGCGCCAGCAGCCAAGAGAATACGGGGCGCTTACAGTTCTTC.

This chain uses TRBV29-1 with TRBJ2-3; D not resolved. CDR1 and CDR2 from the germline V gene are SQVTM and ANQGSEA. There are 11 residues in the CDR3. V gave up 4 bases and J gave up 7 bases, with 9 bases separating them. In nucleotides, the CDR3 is TGCAGCGTTGCCGGATGGCATACGCAGTATTTT. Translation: CSVAGWHTQYF.

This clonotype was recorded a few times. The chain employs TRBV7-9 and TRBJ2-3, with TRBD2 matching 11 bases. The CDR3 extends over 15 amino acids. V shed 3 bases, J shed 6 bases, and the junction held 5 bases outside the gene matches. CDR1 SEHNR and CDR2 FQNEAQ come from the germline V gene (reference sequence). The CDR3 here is CASSFWTSGSDTQYF. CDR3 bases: TGTGCCAGCAGCTTCTGGACTAGCGGGTCGGATACGCAGTATTTT.